Below, 32 T cell receptor beta chains from the same sample are listed, as sequenced in a study of blood T cell repertoires in COVID-19. TCRdb keeps only in-frame clones here, not all; method: immunoSEQ multiplex PCR. This table has roughly 290,000 clones, 70% to 90% appearing once. The material sequenced was peripheral blood. The origin of the receptors is a woman aged 45-59 years with active or convalescent COVID-19.

The gene calls are TRBV7-2 and TRBJ2-6, with 7 bases matching TRBD1. The ends lost 4 bases at V and 2 bases at J; junction bases unmatched: 2. Germline V gene data show CDR1 as SGHTA and CDR2 as FQGNSA. The CDR3 runs 15 residues. The CDR3 sequence is CASSSTGAGANVLTF. CDR3 sequence (DNA): TGTGCCAGCAGCTCAACAGGGGCTGGGGCCAACGTCCTGACTTTC.

The gene calls are TRBV18 and TRBJ2-5; possible D gene TRBD2, 6 bases. This CDR3 has 14 amino acids. Trimming pared 2 bases from V and 4 bases from J, leaving 11 bases between. The germline V gene has CDR1 KGHSH and CDR2 LQKENI. CDR3 region: CASSPDFGGETQYF. DNA for the CDR3: TGTGCCAGCTCACCAGACTTCGGGGGAGAGACCCAGTACTTC.

The rearrangement joins TRBV5-6 to TRBJ2-3, with 7 bases matching TRBD1. Germline V CDR1 and CDR2: SGHDT, YYEEEE. CDR3 size: 16 residues. The junction had 6 bases not matched to a gene; V was cut back by 0 bases and J by 2 bases. In DNA, the CDR3 is TGTGCCAGCAGCTTGGGAGGGGACAGATCCACAGATACGCAGTATTTT. Its protein is CASSLGGDRSTDTQYF. Drawing the rest from reference TRBV5-6 and TRBJ2-3, the complete variable domain is DAGVTQSPTHLIKTRGQQVTLRCSPKSGHDTVSWYQQALGQGPQFIFQYYEEEERQRGNFPDRFSGHQFPNYSSELNVNALLLGDSALYLCASSLGGDRSTDTQYFGPGTRLTVL.

This clone is a singleton in its sample. The rearrangement links TRBV6-5 to TRBJ2-3; 10 nucleotides match TRBD2. V trimming: 6 bases; J trimming: 1 base; junction bases outside the gene matches: 1. From germline, CDR1 is MNHEY and CDR2 SVGAGI. The length of the CDR3 is 14 residues. The DNA for the CDR3 is TGTGCCAGCAGAGGGACTAGCGGCACAGATACGCAGTATTTT. As protein: CASRGTSGTDTQYF.

The sample holds one count of this clone. V is TRBV23-1 and J is TRBJ2-7; 8 bases match TRBD1. TRBV23-1 is annotated as an ORF whose role is uncertain. The CDR3 extends over 13 amino acids. V dropped 9 bases and J dropped 5; count of bases not matched to a gene: 9. CDR3 nucleotide sequence: TGCGCCAGACCAGGGGGCGAAGACCACGAGCAGTACTTC. This codes for CARPGGEDHEQYF.

V usage is TRBV11-2 and J usage is TRBJ1-6, with a tentative D call TRBD1 (6 bases). CDR3 length equals 15 residues. Trimming left V 0 bases short and J 8 bases short, with 11 bases between. Germline lookup yields CDR1 SGHAT and CDR2 FQNNGV. The CDR3: CASSLERQGHSPLHF. CDR3 nucleotides: TGTGCCAGCAGCTTAGAGCGCCAGGGGCATTCACCCCTCCACTTT. The complete variable domain, with remaining parts taken from reference TRBV11-2 and TRBJ1-6, reads EAGVAQSPRYKIIEKRQSVAFWCNPISGHATLYWYQQILGQGPKLLIQFQNNGVVDDSQLPKDRFSAERLKGVDSTLKIQPAKLEDSAVYLCASSLERQGHSPLHFGNGTRLTVT.

The rearrangement uses TRBV5-1 and TRBJ2-1, with 8 nucleotides matching TRBD2. Germline assignment: CDR1 SGHRS and CDR2 YFSETQ. The CDR3 is 15 amino acids. With 6 bases clipped from V and 7 bases from J, the junction kept 12 bases outside the gene matches. This CDR3 reads CASIIHPASGNEQFF. In nucleotides, the CDR3 is TGCGCCAGCATCATACACCCGGCTAGCGGGAATGAGCAGTTCTTC.

For this clone: The same CDR3 can be traced to other DNA sequences in this sample. Here the CDR3 DNA reads TGTGCCAGCAGCTTTGGGAGGGTCACCGGGGAGCTGTTTTTT. Amino acid sequence: CASSFGRVTGELFF. J is TRBJ2-2 and V is TRBV5-8; 7 bases are shared with TRBD2. CDR3 length equals 14 residues. Germline-derived CDR1 and CDR2 are SGHTS and YDEGEE. V was clipped by 2 bases and J by 4 bases; unmatched bases: 2.

Worth noting for this clone: The identical CDR3 is also encoded by other nucleotide sequences in the sample. This rearrangement joins TRBV18 to TRBJ1-1; a possible D gene is TRBD1 (6 bases). Trimming took 6 bases from V and 2 from J, leaving 10 bases between them. This CDR3 is 13 amino acids long. Germline V gives CDR1 KGHSH, CDR2 LQKENI. The CDR3 here is CASSRTANTEAFF. The CDR3 DNA reads as TGTGCCAGCTCGCGGACAGCTAACACTGAAGCTTTCTTT.

On this clone itself: This clone may be a read error of a much larger clone one base away. The rearrangement links TRBV5-1 to TRBJ1-2; 7 bases are a match to TRBD1. Germline V gene sequence: CDR1 SGHRS, CDR2 YFSETQ. J lost 10 bases, V lost 0 bases, and 0 bases had no gene match. The length of the CDR3 is 11 residues. The CDR3 spells CASSLEGAYTF. For the CDR3, the DNA is TGCGCCAGCAGCTTGGAGGGGGCCTACACCTTC.

The chain couples TRBV14 to TRBJ2-7; 7 nucleotides agree with TRBD2. The V segment lost 0 bases and the J segment 4 bases; nucleotides outside the gene matches: 9. The CDR3 extends over 16 amino acids. The germline gives CDR1 SGHDN, CDR2 FVKESK. The CDR3 loop is CASSQDAGEGRYEQYF. For the CDR3, the DNA is TGTGCCAGCAGCCAAGACGCTGGGGAGGGTCGATACGAGCAGTACTTC.

The chain couples TRBV2 to TRBJ2-3, with D tentatively TRBD1 (7 bases). Trimming stripped 8 bases from V and 4 bases from J, with 16 bases between. Germline lookup yields CDR1 SNHLY and CDR2 FYNNEI. CDR3 size: 14 residues. This chain's CDR3 is CASAAGQGADTQYF. The CDR3 DNA reads as TGTGCCAGCGCGGCGGGGCAGGGGGCAGATACGCAGTATTTT.

The chain couples TRBV3-1 (or the pseudogene TRBV3-2) to TRBJ2-5, with 8 bases identical to TRBD2. J was trimmed by 5 bases and V by 5 bases; bases with no gene match: 4. The V gene's germline CDR1 is LGHDT and CDR2 YNNKEL (reference sequence). This CDR3 region has 13 residues. DNA for the CDR3: TGTGCCAGCAGCTCCCGGGGGGGGGAGACCCAGTACTTC. This codes for CASSSRGGETQYF.

The chain employs TRBV2 and TRBJ2-3, with 8 bases fitting TRBD2. Germline V gene sequence: CDR1 SNHLY, CDR2 FYNNEI. Unmatched junction bases numbered 10, after V lost 11 bases and J lost 3 bases. The CDR3 is 14 residues long. The CDR3 region is CAGYGTRITDTQYF. The CDR3 coding sequence is TGTGCCGGCTACGGGACTAGGATTACAGATACGCAGTATTTT.

The J gene is TRBJ2-6, the V gene TRBV5-1; D possibly corresponds to TRBD2 (6 bases). Germline CDR1 SGHRS, CDR2 YFSETQ. Between the trimmed V and J ends, which lost 9 bases and 2 bases, there was a span of 15 bases. The CDR3 runs 15 residues. The CDR3 DNA sequence: TGCGCCACTACCCACGGGGAGGCTGGGGCCAACGTCCTGACTTTC. This translates into CATTHGEAGANVLTF.

Concerning this clone: The germline gene is not matched at one end of the junction; a read error may be the cause. V usage is TRBV7-7 and J usage is TRBJ2-1, with TRBD2 as a possible D gene (5 bases). Germline V gene lookup returns CDR1 SSHAT and CDR2 FNYEAQ (reference sequence). The CDR3 has 15 amino acids. As DNA, the CDR3 is TGTGCTAGCAGCTTAGGGCTGGGAGAATACAATGAGCAGTTCTTC. Translated, it gives CASSLGLGEYNEQFF.

This chain uses TRBV4-1 with TRBJ1-5; TRBD1 agrees at 8 bases. Germline assignment: CDR1 MGHRA and CDR2 YSYEKL. This CDR3 region has 16 residues. V was pared by 4 bases and J by 1 base, with 6 bases of the junction left unmatched. This CDR3 reads CASSPRTGRSNQPQHF. In DNA form, the CDR3 reads TGCGCCAGCAGCCCCAGGACAGGGCGGAGCAATCAGCCCCAGCATTTT.

The chain joins TRBV5-8 to TRBJ1-1, with 7 bases that match TRBD1. The CDR3 covers 16 residues. The V and J ends lost 3 bases and 4 bases, in that order; junction bases with no gene match: 12. Germline V gene data show CDR1 as SGHTS and CDR2 as YDEGEE. The CDR3 loop is CASSSQGGAIFTEAFF. CDR3 sequence (DNA): TGTGCCAGCAGCTCTCAAGGGGGCGCGATTTTCACTGAAGCTTTCTTT. Together with reference TRBV5-8 and TRBJ1-1, the CDR3 gives the full variable domain: EAGVTQSPTHLIKTRGQQATLRCSPISGHTSVYWYQQALGLGLQFLLWYDEGEERNRGNFPPRFSGRQFPNYSSELNVNALELEDSALYLCASSSQGGAIFTEAFFGQGTRLTVV.

The chain recombines TRBV6-5 with TRBJ1-6, with a possible D match to TRBD1 (6 bases). CDR1 and CDR2 from the germline V gene are MNHEY and SVGAGI. Trimming shortened V by 7 bases and J by 10 bases, and 20 bases separated the two germline ends. The CDR3 covers 15 residues. DNA for the CDR3: TGTGCCAGCACCAACTCCTACAGGGCAGAGTCACCCCTCCACTTT. Its translation is CASTNSYRAESPLHF.

The V call is TRBV14, the J call TRBJ1-2; D not resolved. V was clipped by 0 bases and J by 8 bases, with 10 bases between them. The CDR3 is 13 residues long. CDR1 and CDR2 (germline): SGHDN, FVKESK. The CDR3 here is CASSQDIDLGYTF. CDR3 DNA: TGTGCCAGCAGCCAAGATATCGACTTAGGCTACACCTTC.

Concerning this clone itself: Other nucleotide sequences from this sample produce the same CDR3. This rearrangement joins TRBV19 to TRBJ1-2, with 8 bases lining up with TRBD1. Germline V CDR1 and CDR2: LNHDA, SQIVND (reference sequence). The V gene end was trimmed by 3 bases and the J gene end by 5 bases; junction bases not matched to a gene: 5. The CDR3 sequence is 14 residues long. The CDR3 DNA follows: TGTGCCAGTAGTATTCGGACAGGGTATTATGGCTACACCTTC. Translated: CASSIRTGYYGYTF.

This clone was detected a few times. V and J are TRBV21-1 and TRBJ2-2; the D call of TRBD2 is as the table states it, not checked on the DNA. TRBV21-1 represents a pseudogene. CDR3 size: 14 residues. As DNA, the CDR3 is TGTGCCAGCAGCACGGGGAGTGATACCGGGGAGCTGTTTTTT. This sequence encodes CASSTGSDTGELFF.

The chain links TRBV2 to TRBJ2-3; D not resolved. CDR3 length equals 11 residues. Trimming stripped 10 bases from V and 6 bases from J, with 11 bases between. Germline CDR1 and CDR2: SNHLY and FYNNEI. Here the CDR3 DNA reads TGTGCCATCATAAAAGCTGATACGCAGTATTTT. Translated: CAIIKADTQYF.

This clone has at least ten counts. The rearrangement uses TRBV2 and TRBJ1-5; D uncertain. Trimming removed 8 bases from V and 2 bases from J, with 16 bases in between. Germline V gene data show CDR1 as SNHLY and CDR2 as FYNNEI. This CDR3 region has 15 residues. The CDR3 sequence: CASGEGVKGNQPQHF. CDR3 nucleotides: TGTGCCAGCGGGGAGGGCGTCAAGGGCAATCAGCCCCAGCATTTT.

The rearrangement links TRBV7-9 to TRBJ1-2; D is uncertain. The CDR3 spans 13 residues. The germline V and J ends were trimmed by 4 bases and 8 bases, with 14 bases remaining between them. Per germline, CDR1 SEHNR and CDR2 FQNEAQ (reference sequence). The CDR3 bases are TGTGCCAGCAGCTCTCGGCAGGCCCTCGGCTACACCTTC. Its translation is CASSSRQALGYTF.

The V gene is TRBV7-6, the J gene TRBJ1-3; D is perhaps TRBD1 (5 bases). CDR3 length equals 16 residues. CDR1 and CDR2 from the germline V gene are SGHVS and FNYEAQ. V lost 1 base and J lost 3, with 13 bases in between. CDR3 amino acids: CASSLEFTGSGNTIYF. In DNA form, the CDR3 reads TGTGCCAGCAGCTTAGAGTTTACAGGCAGTGGAAACACCATATATTTT.

This chain links TRBV18 with TRBJ1-3; no definite D call. Per germline, CDR1 KGHSH and CDR2 LQKENI. Trimming removed 0 bases from V and 4 bases from J, with 10 bases in between. The CDR3 contains 15 residues. CDR3 protein: CASSPPGGPGNTIYF. The DNA for the CDR3 is TGTGCCAGCTCACCACCGGGTGGGCCCGGAAACACCATATATTTT.

The chain is built from TRBV12-3 or TRBV12-4 and TRBJ2-5; TRBD1 is a possible D gene (5 bases). This CDR3 region has 13 residues. With 5 bases removed from V and 6 bases from J, the gap between germline ends came to 13 bases. The CDR3 region is CASSAGFGKTQYF. DNA for the CDR3: TGTGCCAGCAGTGCAGGGTTCGGAAAGACCCAGTACTTC.

The DNA of the CDR3 is TGTGCCAGCAGCCACAGTCCAGATACGCAGTATTTT. Its protein product is CASSHSPDTQYF. V usage is TRBV3-1 (or the pseudogene TRBV3-2) and J usage is TRBJ2-3, with no clear D. The CDR3 is made up of 12 amino acids. Deletions cut 3 bases from V and 4 bases from J, with 5 bases between. In germline, CDR1 is LGHDT, CDR2 YNNKEL (reference sequence).

This rearrangement joins TRBV10-3 to TRBJ1-2; 7 nucleotides match TRBD1. J lost 4 bases, V lost 10 bases, and 6 bases had no gene match. The length of the CDR3 is 12 residues. CDR1 and CDR2 (germline): ENHRY, SYGVKD. The chain's CDR3 is CATRDSLYGYTF. In nucleotides, the CDR3 is TGTGCCACTCGGGACAGCCTCTATGGCTACACCTTC.

V usage is TRBV12-2 and J usage is TRBJ2-2; the table's D call of TRBD2 was not tested on the DNA. TRBV12-2 is a listed pseudogene. This CDR3 has 22 amino acids. The CDR3 protein is CASRFAGTSGGYERVNTGELFF. The CDR3 DNA reads as TGTGCAAGTCGCTTCGCCGGGACTAGCGGAGGATACGAACGGGTGAACACCGGGGAGCTGTTTTTT.

This rearrangement joins TRBV7-2 to TRBJ1-5, with D possibly TRBD1 on 5 matching bases. The CDR3 runs 14 residues. Germline CDR1 SGHTA, CDR2 FQGNSA. V lost 1 base to trimming and J lost 4 bases, with 8 bases between them. The CDR3 DNA reads TGTGCCAGCAGCTTAGGACAGCTTAATCAGCCCCAGCATTTT. Translated, it gives CASSLGQLNQPQHF.